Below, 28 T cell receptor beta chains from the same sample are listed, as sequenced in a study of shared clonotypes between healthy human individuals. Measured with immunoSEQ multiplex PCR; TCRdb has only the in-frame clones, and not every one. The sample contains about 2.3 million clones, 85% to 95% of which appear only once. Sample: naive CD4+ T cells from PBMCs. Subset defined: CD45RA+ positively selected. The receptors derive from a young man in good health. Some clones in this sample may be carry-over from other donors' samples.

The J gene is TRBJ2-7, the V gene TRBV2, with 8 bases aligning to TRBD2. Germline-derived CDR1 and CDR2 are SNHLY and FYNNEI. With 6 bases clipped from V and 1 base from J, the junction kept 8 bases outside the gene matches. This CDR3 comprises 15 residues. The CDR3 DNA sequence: TGTGCCAGCAGGAGATTACTAGCGGATTCCTACGAGCAGTACTTC. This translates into CASRRLLADSYEQYF.

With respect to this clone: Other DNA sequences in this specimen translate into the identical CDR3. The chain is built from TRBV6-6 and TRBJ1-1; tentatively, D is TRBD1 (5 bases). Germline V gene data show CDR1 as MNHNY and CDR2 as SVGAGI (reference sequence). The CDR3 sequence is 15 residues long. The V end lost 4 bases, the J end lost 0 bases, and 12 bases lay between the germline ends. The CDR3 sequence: CASSSGGGLNTEAFF. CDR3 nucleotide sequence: TGTGCCAGCAGTTCCGGGGGAGGGTTGAACACTGAAGCTTTCTTT.

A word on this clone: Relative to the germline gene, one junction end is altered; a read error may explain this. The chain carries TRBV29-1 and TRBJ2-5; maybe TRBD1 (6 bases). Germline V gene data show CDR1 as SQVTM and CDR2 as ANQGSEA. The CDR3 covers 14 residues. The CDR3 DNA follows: TGCAGCGTGCACGGGACACCCGATCAAGGGACCCAGTACTTC. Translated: CSVHGTPDQGTQYF.

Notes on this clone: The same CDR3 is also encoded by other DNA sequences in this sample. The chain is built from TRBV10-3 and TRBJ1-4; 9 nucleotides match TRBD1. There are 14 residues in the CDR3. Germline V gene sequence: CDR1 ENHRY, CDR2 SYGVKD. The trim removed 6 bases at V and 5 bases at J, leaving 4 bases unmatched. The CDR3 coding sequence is TGTGCCATCAGCCCGGGACAGGGCAATGAAAAACTGTTTTTT. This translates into CAISPGQGNEKLFF.

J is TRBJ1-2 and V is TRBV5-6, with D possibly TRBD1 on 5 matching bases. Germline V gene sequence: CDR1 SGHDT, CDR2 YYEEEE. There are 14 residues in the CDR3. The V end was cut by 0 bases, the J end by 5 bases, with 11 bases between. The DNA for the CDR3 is TGTGCCAGCAGCTTGGAGGCGGGGCGGTATGGCTACACCTTC. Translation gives CASSLEAGRYGYTF.

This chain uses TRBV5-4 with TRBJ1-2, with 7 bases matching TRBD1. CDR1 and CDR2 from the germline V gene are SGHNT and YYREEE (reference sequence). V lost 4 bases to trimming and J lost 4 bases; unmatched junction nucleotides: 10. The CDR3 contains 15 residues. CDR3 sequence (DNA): TGTGCCAGCAGCCGAGGGGACAGACTGCTCTATGGCTACACCTTC. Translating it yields CASSRGDRLLYGYTF.

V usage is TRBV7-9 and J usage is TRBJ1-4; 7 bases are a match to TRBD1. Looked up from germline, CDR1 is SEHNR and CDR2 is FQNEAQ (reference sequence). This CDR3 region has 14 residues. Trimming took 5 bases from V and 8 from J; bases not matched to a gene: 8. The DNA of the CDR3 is TGTGCCAGCAGCACAGACAGGGTAGGGGAAAAACTGTTTTTT. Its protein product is CASSTDRVGEKLFF. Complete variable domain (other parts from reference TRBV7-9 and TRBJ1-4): DTGVSQNPRHKITKRGQNVTFRCDPISEHNRLYWYRQTLGQGPEFLTYFQNEAQLEKSRLLSDRFSAERPKGSFSTLEIQRTEQGDSAMYLCASSTDRVGEKLFFGSGTQLSVL.

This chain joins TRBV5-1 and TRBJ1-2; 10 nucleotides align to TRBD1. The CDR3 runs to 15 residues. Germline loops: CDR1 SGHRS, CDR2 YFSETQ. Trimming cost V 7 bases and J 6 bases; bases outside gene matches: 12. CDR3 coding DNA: TGCGCCAGCTCAAGCTTGACAGGGGGCAGGGATGGCTACACCTTC. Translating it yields CASSSLTGGRDGYTF.

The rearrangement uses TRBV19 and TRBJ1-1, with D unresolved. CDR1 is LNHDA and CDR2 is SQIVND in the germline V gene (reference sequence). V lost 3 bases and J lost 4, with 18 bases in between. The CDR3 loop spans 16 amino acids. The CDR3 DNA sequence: TGTGCCAGTAGTATCCCCTCTCCCTCGGGAATCACTGAAGCTTTCTTT. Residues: CASSIPSPSGITEAFF.

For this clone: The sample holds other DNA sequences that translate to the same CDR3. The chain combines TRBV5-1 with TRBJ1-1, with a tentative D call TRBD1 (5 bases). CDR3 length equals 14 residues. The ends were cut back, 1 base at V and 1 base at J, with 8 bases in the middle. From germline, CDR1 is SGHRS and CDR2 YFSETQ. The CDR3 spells CASSLRGENTEAFF. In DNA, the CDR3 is TGCGCCAGCAGCTTGCGGGGGGAGAACACTGAAGCTTTCTTT.

The DNA for the CDR3 is TGTGCCAGCAGTGAACAGGGGACCTACGAGCAGTACTTC. Its translation: CASSEQGTYEQYF. The V and J genes are TRBV6-1 and TRBJ2-7, with D possibly matching TRBD1 (6 bases). This CDR3 is built from 13 residues. The germline V and J ends were trimmed by 2 bases and 2 bases, with 7 bases remaining between them. CDR1 and CDR2 from the germline V gene are MNHNS and SASEGT.

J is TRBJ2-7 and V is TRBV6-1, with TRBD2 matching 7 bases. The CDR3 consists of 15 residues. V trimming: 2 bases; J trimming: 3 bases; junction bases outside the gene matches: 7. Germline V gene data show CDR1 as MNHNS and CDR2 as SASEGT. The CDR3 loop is CASSESLAVDYEQYF. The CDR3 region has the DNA TGTGCCAGCAGTGAATCGCTAGCGGTGGACTACGAGCAGTACTTC.

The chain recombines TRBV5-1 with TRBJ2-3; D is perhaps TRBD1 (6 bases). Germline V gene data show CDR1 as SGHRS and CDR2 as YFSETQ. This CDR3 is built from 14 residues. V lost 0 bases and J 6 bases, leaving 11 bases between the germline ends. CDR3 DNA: TGCGCCAGCAGCTTGGCTACAGGGCGCGATACGCAGTATTTT. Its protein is CASSLATGRDTQYF.

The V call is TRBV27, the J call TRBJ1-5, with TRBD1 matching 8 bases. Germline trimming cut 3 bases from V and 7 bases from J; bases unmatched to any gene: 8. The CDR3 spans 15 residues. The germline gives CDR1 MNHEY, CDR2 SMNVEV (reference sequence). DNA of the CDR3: TGTGCCAGCAGTTTGCATCCACAGGGGGGGCAGCCCCAGCATTTT. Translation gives CASSLHPQGGQPQHF.

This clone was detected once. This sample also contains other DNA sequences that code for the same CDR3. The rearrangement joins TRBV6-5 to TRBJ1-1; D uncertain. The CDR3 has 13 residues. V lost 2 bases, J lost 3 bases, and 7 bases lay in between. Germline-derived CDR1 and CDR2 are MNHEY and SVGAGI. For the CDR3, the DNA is TGTGCCAGCAGTTACCGACAAGACACTGAAGCTTTCTTT. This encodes CASSYRQDTEAFF.

CDR3 DNA sequence: TGTGCCAGCTCACCACCGTCTGGGGTGAGCGATGAGCAGTTCTTC. Protein sequence: CASSPPSGVSDEQFF. The chain joins TRBV18 to TRBJ2-1; D unresolved. Trimming took 0 bases from V and 8 from J, leaving 14 bases between them. CDR3 length: 15 residues. The germline V gene encodes CDR1 KGHSH and CDR2 LQKENI.

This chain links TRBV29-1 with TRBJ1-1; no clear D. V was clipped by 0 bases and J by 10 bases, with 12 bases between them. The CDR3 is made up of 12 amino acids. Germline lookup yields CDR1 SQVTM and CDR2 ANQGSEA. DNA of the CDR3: TGCAGCGTTGAAGAGGTGATCAGTGCAGCTTTCTTT. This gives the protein CSVEEVISAAFF. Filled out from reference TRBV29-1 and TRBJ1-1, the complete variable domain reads SAVISQKPSRDICQRGTSLTIQCQVDSQVTMMFWYRQQPGQSLTLIATANQGSEATYESGFVIDKFPISRPNLTFSTLTVSNMSPEDSSIYLCSVEEVISAAFFGQGTRLTVV.

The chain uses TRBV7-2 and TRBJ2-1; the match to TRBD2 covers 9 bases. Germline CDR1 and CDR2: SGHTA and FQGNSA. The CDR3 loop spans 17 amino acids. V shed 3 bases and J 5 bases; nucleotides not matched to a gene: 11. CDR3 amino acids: CASSFRLRTSADNEQFF. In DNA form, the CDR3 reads TGTGCCAGCAGCTTCAGATTACGGACTAGCGCAGACAATGAGCAGTTCTTC.

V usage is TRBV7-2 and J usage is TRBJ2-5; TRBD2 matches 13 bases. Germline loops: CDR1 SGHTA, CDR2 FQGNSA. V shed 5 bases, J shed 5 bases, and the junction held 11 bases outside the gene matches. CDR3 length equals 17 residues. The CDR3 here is CASSKGLAGVLSETQYF. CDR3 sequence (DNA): TGTGCCAGCAGCAAAGGACTAGCGGGAGTTCTGTCTGAGACCCAGTACTTC. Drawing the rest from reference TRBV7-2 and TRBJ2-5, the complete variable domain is GAGVSQSPSNKVTEKGKDVELRCDPISGHTALYWYRQSLGQGLEFLIYFQGNSAPDKSGLPSDRFSAERTGGSVSTLTIQRTQQEDSAVYLCASSKGLAGVLSETQYFGPGTRLLVL.

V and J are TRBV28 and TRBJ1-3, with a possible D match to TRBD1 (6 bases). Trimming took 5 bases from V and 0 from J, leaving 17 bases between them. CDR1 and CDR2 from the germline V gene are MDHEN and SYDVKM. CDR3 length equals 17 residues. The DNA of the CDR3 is TGTGCCAGCAGTCTCCCCCTGGGACAACTCTCTGGAAACACCATATATTTT. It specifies CASSLPLGQLSGNTIYF.

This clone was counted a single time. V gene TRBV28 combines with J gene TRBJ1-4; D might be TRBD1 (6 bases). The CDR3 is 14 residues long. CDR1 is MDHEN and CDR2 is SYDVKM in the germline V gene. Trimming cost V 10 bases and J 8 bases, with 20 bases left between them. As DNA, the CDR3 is TGTGCCACCAACTCCGCGGGGGCGGGGGAAAAACTGTTTTTT. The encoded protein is CATNSAGAGEKLFF.

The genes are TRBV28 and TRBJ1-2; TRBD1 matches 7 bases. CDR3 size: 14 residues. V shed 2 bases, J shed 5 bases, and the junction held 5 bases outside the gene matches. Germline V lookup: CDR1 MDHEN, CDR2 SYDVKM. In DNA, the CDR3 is TGTGCCAGCAGTTTAGGGAAGGGGGCTTATGGCTACACCTTC. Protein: CASSLGKGAYGYTF.

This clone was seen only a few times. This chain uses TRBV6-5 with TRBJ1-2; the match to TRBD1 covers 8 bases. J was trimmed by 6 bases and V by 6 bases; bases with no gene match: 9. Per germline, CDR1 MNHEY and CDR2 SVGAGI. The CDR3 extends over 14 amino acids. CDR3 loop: CASSPGGQAHGYTF. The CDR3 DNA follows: TGTGCCAGCAGCCCAGGGGGACAGGCCCATGGCTACACCTTC.

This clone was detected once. For the CDR3, the DNA is TGTGCCAGCAGCCCTCAGGGCCGGGCCCAGCATTTT. Encoded protein: CASSPQGRAQHF. The V gene is TRBV6-6, the J gene TRBJ1-5, with D possibly being TRBD1 (5 bases). This CDR3 has 12 residues. Trimming shortened V by 6 bases and J by 11 bases, and 14 bases separated the two germline ends. The germline CDR1 and CDR2 sequences are MNHNY and SVGAGI (reference sequence).

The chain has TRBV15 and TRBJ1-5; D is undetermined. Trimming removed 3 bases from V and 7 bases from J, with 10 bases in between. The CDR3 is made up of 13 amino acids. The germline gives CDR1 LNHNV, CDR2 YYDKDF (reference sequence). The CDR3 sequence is CATSREGLQPQHF. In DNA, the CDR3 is TGTGCCACCAGCAGGGAAGGACTGCAGCCCCAGCATTTT.

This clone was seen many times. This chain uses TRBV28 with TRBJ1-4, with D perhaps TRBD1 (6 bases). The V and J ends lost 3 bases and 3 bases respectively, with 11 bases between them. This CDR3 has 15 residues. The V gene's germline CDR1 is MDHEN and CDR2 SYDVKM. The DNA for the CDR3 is TGTGCCAGCAGTTTTTTGGGGGCGGCTAATGAAAAACTGTTTTTT. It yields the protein CASSFLGAANEKLFF.

CDR3 sequence reads: CATRLRLAGANEQFF. CDR3 bases: TGCGCCACCAGATTAAGACTAGCGGGGGCTAATGAGCAGTTCTTC. This chain links TRBV5-1 with TRBJ2-1; 12 nucleotides match TRBD2. CDR1 SGHRS and CDR2 YFSETQ come from the germline V gene. This CDR3 is 15 amino acids long. V dropped 9 bases and J dropped 7; count of bases not matched to a gene: 11.

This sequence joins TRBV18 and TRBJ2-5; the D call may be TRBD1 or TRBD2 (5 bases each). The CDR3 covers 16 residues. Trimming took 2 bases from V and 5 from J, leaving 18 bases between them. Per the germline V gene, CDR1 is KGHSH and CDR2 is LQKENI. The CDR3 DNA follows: TGTGCCAGCTCACCAACAGCCGGGACCTCCGACGAGACCCAGTACTTC. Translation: CASSPTAGTSDETQYF.